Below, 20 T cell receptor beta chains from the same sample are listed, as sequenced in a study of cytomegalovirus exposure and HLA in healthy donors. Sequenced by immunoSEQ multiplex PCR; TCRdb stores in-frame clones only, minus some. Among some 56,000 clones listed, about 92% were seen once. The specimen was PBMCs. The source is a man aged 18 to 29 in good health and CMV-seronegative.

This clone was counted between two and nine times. CDR3 sequence (DNA): TGTGCCAGCAGGGGACAGGGCTACGAGCAGTACTTC. This codes for CASRGQGYEQYF. The chain is built from TRBV2 and TRBJ2-7, with 9 bases aligning to TRBD1. J was trimmed by 3 bases and V by 6 bases; bases with no gene match: 0. Looked up from germline, CDR1 is SNHLY and CDR2 is FYNNEI. The CDR3 is 12 amino acids.

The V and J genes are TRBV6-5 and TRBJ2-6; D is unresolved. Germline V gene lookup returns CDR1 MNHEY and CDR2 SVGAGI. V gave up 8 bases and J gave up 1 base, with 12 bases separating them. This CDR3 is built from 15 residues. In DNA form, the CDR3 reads TGTGCCAGCTCCGAAACGGTTTCTGGGGCCAACGTCCTGACTTTC. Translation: CASSETVSGANVLTF.

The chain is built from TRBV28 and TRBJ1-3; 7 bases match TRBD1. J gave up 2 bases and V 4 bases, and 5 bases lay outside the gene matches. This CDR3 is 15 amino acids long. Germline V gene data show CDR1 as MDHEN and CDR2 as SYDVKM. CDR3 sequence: CASSSGQQAGNTIYF. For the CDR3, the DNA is TGTGCCAGCAGTTCGGGACAGCAGGCTGGAAACACCATATATTTT.

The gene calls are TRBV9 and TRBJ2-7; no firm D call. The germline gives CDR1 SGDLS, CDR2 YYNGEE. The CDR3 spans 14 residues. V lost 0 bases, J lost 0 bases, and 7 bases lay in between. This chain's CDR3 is CASSVGPSSYEQYF. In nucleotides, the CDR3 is TGTGCCAGCAGCGTAGGTCCCAGCTCCTACGAGCAGTACTTC. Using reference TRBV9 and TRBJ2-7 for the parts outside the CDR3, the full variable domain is DSGVTQTPKHLITATGQRVTLRCSPRSGDLSVYWYQQSLDQGLQFLIQYYNGEERAKGNILERFSAQQFPDLHSELNLSSLELGDSALYFCASSVGPSSYEQYFGPGTRLTVT.

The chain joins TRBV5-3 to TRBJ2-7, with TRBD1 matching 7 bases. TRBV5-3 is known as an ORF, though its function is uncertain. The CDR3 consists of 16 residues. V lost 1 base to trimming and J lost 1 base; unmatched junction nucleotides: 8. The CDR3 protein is CARSLFRGFGSYEQYF. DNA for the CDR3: TGTGCCAGAAGCTTGTTCAGGGGGTTCGGATCCTACGAGCAGTACTTC.

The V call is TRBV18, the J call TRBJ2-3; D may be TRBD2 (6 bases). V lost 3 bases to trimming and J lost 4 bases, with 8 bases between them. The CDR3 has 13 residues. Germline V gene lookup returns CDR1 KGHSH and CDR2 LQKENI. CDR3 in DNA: TGTGCCAGCTCACCGGGAGGAGCAGATACGCAGTATTTT. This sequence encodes CASSPGGADTQYF.

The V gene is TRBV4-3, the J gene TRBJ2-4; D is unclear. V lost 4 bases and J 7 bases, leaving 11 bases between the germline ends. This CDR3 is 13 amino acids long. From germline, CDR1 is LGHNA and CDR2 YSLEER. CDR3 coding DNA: TGCGCCAGCAGCCCGACTCCCGGGAACATTCAGTACTTC. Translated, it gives CASSPTPGNIQYF.

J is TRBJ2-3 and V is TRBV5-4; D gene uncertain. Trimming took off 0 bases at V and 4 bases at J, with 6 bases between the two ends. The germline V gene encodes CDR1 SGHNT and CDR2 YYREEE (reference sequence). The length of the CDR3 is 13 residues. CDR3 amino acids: CASSLVDPDTQYF. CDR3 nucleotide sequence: TGTGCCAGCAGCTTGGTAGATCCAGATACGCAGTATTTT.

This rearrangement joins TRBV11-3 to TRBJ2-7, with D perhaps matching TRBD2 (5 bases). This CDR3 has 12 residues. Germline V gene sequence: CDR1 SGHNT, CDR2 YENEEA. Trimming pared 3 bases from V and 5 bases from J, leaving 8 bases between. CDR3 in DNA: TGTGCCAGCAGCTTCAACGGGAACGAGCAGTACTTC. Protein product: CASSFNGNEQYF.

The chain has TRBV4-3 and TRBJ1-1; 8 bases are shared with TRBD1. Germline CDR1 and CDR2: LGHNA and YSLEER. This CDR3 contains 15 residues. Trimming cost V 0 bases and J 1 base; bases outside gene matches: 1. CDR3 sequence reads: CASSQDGTGNTEAFF. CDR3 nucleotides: TGCGCCAGCAGCCAAGATGGGACAGGGAACACTGAAGCTTTCTTT.

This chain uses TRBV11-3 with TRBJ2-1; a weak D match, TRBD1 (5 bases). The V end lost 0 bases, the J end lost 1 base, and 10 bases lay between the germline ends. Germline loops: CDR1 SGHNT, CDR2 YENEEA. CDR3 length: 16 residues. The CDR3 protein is CASSLDGTGSYNEQFF. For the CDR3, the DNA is TGTGCCAGCAGCTTAGATGGAACAGGTTCCTACAATGAGCAGTTCTTC.

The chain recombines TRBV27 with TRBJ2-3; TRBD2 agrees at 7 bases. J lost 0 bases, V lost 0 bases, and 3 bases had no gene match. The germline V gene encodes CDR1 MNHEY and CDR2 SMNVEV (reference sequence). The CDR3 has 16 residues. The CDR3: CASSLSPSGSTDTQYF. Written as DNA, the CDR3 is TGTGCCAGCAGTTTATCGCCTAGCGGAAGCACAGATACGCAGTATTTT.

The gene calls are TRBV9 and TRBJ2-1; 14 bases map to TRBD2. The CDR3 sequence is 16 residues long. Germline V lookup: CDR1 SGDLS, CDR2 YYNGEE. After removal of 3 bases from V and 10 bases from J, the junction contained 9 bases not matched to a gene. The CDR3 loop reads CASSAQTSGRAGEQFF. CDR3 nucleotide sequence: TGTGCCAGCAGCGCCCAGACTAGCGGGAGGGCCGGGGAGCAGTTCTTC.

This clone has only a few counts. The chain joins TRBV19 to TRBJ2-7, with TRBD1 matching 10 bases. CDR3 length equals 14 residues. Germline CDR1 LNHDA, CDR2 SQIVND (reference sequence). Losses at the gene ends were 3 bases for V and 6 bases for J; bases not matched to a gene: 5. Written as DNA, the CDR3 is TGTGCCAGTAGTATTGGGACAGGGGCGGTCGAGCAGTACTTC. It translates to CASSIGTGAVEQYF.

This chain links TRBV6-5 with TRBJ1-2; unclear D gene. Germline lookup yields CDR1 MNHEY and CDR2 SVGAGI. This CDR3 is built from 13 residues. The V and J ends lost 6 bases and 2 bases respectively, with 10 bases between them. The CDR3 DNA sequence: TGTGCCAGCAGCGTCGGGGAAAACTATGGCTACACCTTC. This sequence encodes CASSVGENYGYTF.

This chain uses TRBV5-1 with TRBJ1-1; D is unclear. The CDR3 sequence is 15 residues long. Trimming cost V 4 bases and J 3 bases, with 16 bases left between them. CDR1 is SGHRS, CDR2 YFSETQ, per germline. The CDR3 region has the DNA TGCGCCAGCAGCCTTCGTGCGACCGGGGACACTGAAGCTTTCTTT. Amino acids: CASSLRATGDTEAFF.

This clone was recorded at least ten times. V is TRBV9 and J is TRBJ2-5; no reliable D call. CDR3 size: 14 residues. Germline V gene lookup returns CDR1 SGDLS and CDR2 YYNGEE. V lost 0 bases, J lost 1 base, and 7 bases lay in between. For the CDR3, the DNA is TGTGCCAGCAGCGTAGGAGGTTTCCAAGAGACCCAGTACTTC. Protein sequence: CASSVGGFQETQYF.

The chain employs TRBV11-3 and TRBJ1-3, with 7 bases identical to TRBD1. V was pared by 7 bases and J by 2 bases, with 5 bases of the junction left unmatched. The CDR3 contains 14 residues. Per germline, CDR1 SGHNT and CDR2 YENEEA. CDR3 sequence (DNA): TGTGCCAGCATCCCTGGACAGGCTGGAAACACCATATATTTT. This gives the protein CASIPGQAGNTIYF.

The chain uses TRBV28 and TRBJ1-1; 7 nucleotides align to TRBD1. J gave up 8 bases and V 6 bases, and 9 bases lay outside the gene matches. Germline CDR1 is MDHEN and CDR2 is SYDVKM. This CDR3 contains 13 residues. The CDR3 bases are TGTGCCAGCAGGCAACAGGGGCGCAGGGAAGCTTTCTTT. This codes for CASRQQGRREAFF.

The DNA of the CDR3 is TGTGCCAGCAGTAAACTAGCGGAAGAGACCCAGTACTTC. Its translation is CASSKLAEETQYF. The chain combines TRBV28 with TRBJ2-5; the match to TRBD2 covers 8 bases. The CDR3 extends over 13 amino acids. Germline values: CDR1 MDHEN, CDR2 SYDVKM. J was trimmed by 3 bases and V by 5 bases; bases with no gene match: 2.